Presented here are 25 T cell receptor beta chains from one specimen sequenced in a study of blood T cell repertoires in COVID-19. Assay: immunoSEQ multiplex PCR; the TCRdb copy retains only in-frame clones and omits some. The sample carries hundreds of thousands of clones, about nine tenths recorded once. Sequencing was carried out using peripheral blood. These receptors all come from an older woman with acute or convalescent COVID-19.

The genes are TRBV7-2 and TRBJ2-2; 13 bases are a match to TRBD2. Trimming cost V 5 bases and J 7 bases; bases outside gene matches: 7. This CDR3 has 16 amino acids. Germline CDR1 SGHTA, CDR2 FQGNSA. CDR3 loop: CASSQGLAGVSGELFF. CDR3 bases: TGTGCCAGCAGCCAAGGACTAGCGGGGGTTAGCGGGGAGCTGTTTTTT. Drawing the rest from reference TRBV7-2 and TRBJ2-2, the complete variable domain is GAGVSQSPSNKVTEKGKDVELRCDPISGHTALYWYRQSLGQGLEFLIYFQGNSAPDKSGLPSDRFSAERTGGSVSTLTIQRTQQEDSAVYLCASSQGLAGVSGELFFGEGSRLTVL.

The rearrangement joins TRBV6-6 to TRBJ1-4; the match to TRBD1 covers 8 bases. Germline assignment: CDR1 MNHNY and CDR2 SVGAGI (reference sequence). The CDR3 has 15 residues. V trimming: 5 bases; J trimming: 8 bases; junction bases outside the gene matches: 10. The CDR3 loop reads CASSRPTGEGEKLFF. The CDR3 DNA reads TGTGCCAGCAGTCGCCCGACAGGGGAAGGGGAAAAACTGTTTTTT.

This clone has only a few counts. The genes are TRBV12-3 or TRBV12-4 and TRBJ2-7, with D possibly matching TRBD2 (5 bases). Trimming shortened V by 1 base and J by 6 bases, and 10 bases separated the two germline ends. CDR3 length equals 13 residues. The CDR3 reads CASSLVEGSEQYF. Written as DNA, the CDR3 is TGTGCCAGCAGTTTAGTGGAAGGGAGCGAGCAGTACTTC.

V is TRBV7-2 and J is TRBJ1-1; D call uncertain. CDR3 length: 15 residues. V lost 2 bases to trimming and J lost 5 bases, with 15 bases between them. CDR1 and CDR2 (germline): SGHTA, FQGNSA. The CDR3 nucleotides read TGTGCCAGCAGCTTACAAGGGAGATGGGGAACTGAAGCTTTCTTT. It yields the protein CASSLQGRWGTEAFF.

The rearrangement joins TRBV5-1 to TRBJ1-3, with D possibly being TRBD1 (6 bases). This CDR3 contains 15 residues. Trimming left V 0 bases short and J 0 bases short, with 7 bases between. The germline V gene has CDR1 SGHRS and CDR2 YFSETQ. Written as DNA, the CDR3 is TGCGCCAGCAGCTTGGGACAGGACTCTGGAAACACCATATATTTT. Protein product: CASSLGQDSGNTIYF.

This clone has just one count. J is TRBJ2-1 and V is TRBV5-1; the D gene is possibly TRBD1 (7 bases). This CDR3 contains 14 residues. The germline CDR1 and CDR2 sequences are SGHRS and YFSETQ. V was shortened by 7 bases and J by 3 bases, with 14 bases between the two germline ends. The CDR3 DNA reads as TGCGCCAGCGGCGCTCAGGGGGGCTACAATGAGCAGTTCTTC. It yields the protein CASGAQGGYNEQFF.

The rearrangement uses TRBV24-1 and TRBJ1-4; tentatively, D is TRBD1 (5 bases). V lost 4 bases, J lost 3 bases, and 11 bases lay in between. CDR1 and CDR2 from the germline V gene are KGHDR and SFDVKD. The CDR3 runs to 15 residues. This CDR3 is CATSDPGEANEKLFF. In nucleotides, the CDR3 is TGTGCCACCAGTGACCCGGGGGAGGCTAATGAAAAACTGTTTTTT.

This sequence joins TRBV18 and TRBJ1-1, with 10 bases lining up with TRBD1. The CDR3 has 18 amino acids. V was clipped by 4 bases and J by 0 bases; unmatched bases: 11. Per germline, CDR1 KGHSH and CDR2 LQKENI. The CDR3 bases are TGTGCCAGCTCACTTCTTAACCGGGACAGGGGTATGAACACTGAAGCTTTCTTT. It codes for CASSLLNRDRGMNTEAFF.

CDR3 in amino acids: CASSLSRDEQYF. CDR3 bases: TGCGCCAGCAGCTTGAGCAGGGACGAGCAGTACTTC. The chain combines TRBV5-1 with TRBJ2-7; TRBD1 is a possible D gene (5 bases). The V and J ends lost 1 base and 5 bases respectively, with 7 bases between them. Germline V gene lookup returns CDR1 SGHRS and CDR2 YFSETQ. CDR3 length equals 12 residues. The complete variable domain, with remaining parts taken from reference TRBV5-1 and TRBJ2-7, reads KAGVTQTPRYLIKTRGQQVTLSCSPISGHRSVSWYQQTPGQGLQFLFEYFSETQRNKGNFPGRFSGRQFSNSRSEMNVSTLELGDSALYLCASSLSRDEQYFGPGTRLTVT.

The CDR3 DNA reads as TGTGCCAGCCAAGGGGGAGCGGGAAACTATGGCTACACCTTC. Translated: CASQGGAGNYGYTF. The V gene is TRBV19, the J gene TRBJ1-2, with a possible D match to TRBD1 (6 bases). The CDR3 loop spans 14 amino acids. Germline V gives CDR1 LNHDA, CDR2 SQIVND (reference sequence). Trimming removed 9 bases from V and 2 bases from J, with 16 bases in between.

This chain links TRBV7-2 with TRBJ1-2; D is unresolved. Germline V gene sequence: CDR1 SGHTA, CDR2 FQGNSA. Trimming stripped 6 bases from V and 7 bases from J, with 15 bases between. This CDR3 is 13 amino acids long. DNA for the CDR3: TGTGCCAGCAGTAGAGGGATCGAGACTGGCTACACCTTC. The encoded protein is CASSRGIETGYTF.

The rearrangement joins TRBV28 to TRBJ2-7; D might be TRBD2 (6 bases). The germline V gene has CDR1 MDHEN and CDR2 SYDVKM. The ends were cut back, 4 bases at V and 7 bases at J, with 20 bases in the middle. The CDR3 has 15 residues. CDR3 sequence reads: CASSWRALNGGEQYF. The CDR3 nucleotides read TGTGCCAGCAGTTGGAGGGCGCTAAATGGGGGGGAGCAGTACTTC. The full variable domain, rest sourced from reference TRBV28 and TRBJ2-7, is DVKVTQSSRYLVKRTGEKVFLECVQDMDHENMFWYRQDPGLGLRLIYFSYDVKMKEKGDIPEGYSVSREKKERFSLILESASTNQTSMYLCASSWRALNGGEQYFGPGTRLTVT.

CDR3 DNA: TGCGCCAGCAGCCAGGCCACAGGGTTAGGTCAGCCCCAGCATTTT. Its protein is CASSQATGLGQPQHF. This chain links TRBV4-1 with TRBJ1-5; D is perhaps TRBD1 (6 bases). Trimming cost V 3 bases and J 6 bases, with 15 bases left between them. Germline values: CDR1 MGHRA, CDR2 YSYEKL. CDR3 size: 15 residues.

V gene TRBV5-6 combines with J gene TRBJ2-3; 12 positions agree with TRBD2. The CDR3 sequence is 16 residues long. After removal of 0 bases from V and 6 bases from J, the junction contained 5 bases not matched to a gene. From germline, CDR1 is SGHDT and CDR2 YYEEEE. The CDR3 loop is CASSLVRLAGADTQYF. CDR3 DNA: TGTGCCAGCAGCTTGGTACGACTAGCGGGGGCGGATACGCAGTATTTT.

This clone occurred once. The chain uses TRBV9 and TRBJ2-7; a weak D match, TRBD2 (6 bases). In germline, CDR1 is SGDLS, CDR2 YYNGEE. The V and J ends lost 4 bases and 3 bases respectively, with 14 bases between them. The CDR3 totals 14 residues. This CDR3 is CASSRGVAVYEQYF. As DNA, the CDR3 is TGTGCCAGCAGCCGTGGGGTAGCGGTCTACGAGCAGTACTTC. Full variable domain (rest looked up from reference TRBV9 and TRBJ2-7): DSGVTQTPKHLITATGQRVTLRCSPRSGDLSVYWYQQSLDQGLQFLIQYYNGEERAKGNILERFSAQQFPDLHSELNLSSLELGDSALYFCASSRGVAVYEQYFGPGTRLTVT.

The chain combines TRBV19 with TRBJ2-4, with a weak D call TRBD1 (6 bases). V lost 4 bases to trimming and J lost 7 bases, with 14 bases between them. The CDR3 is 14 amino acids. CDR1 LNHDA and CDR2 SQIVND come from the germline V gene (reference sequence). DNA for the CDR3: TGTGCCAGTAGTACACAGGGTTTGACGAACATTCAGTACTTC. This codes for CASSTQGLTNIQYF.

The table lists this clone with a count of one. The chain uses TRBV18 and TRBJ1-1; TRBD1 might be the D (5 bases). Trimming removed 5 bases from V and 5 bases from J, with 15 bases in between. Germline-derived CDR1 and CDR2 are KGHSH and LQKENI. The CDR3 totals 14 residues. CDR3 nucleotide sequence: TGTGCCAGCTCAGCTGCCGGGGGGAGTACTGAAGCTTTCTTT. It codes for CASSAAGGSTEAFF.

J is TRBJ1-3 and V is TRBV19, with 9 bases lining up with TRBD1. Per germline, CDR1 LNHDA and CDR2 SQIVND (reference sequence). This CDR3 comprises 20 residues. V lost 4 bases to trimming and J lost 0 bases; unmatched junction nucleotides: 16. The CDR3 nucleotides are TGTGCCAGTAGTAGCCCTACCGGGACAGGGACTCGCAACTCTGGAAACACCATATATTTT. Amino acids: CASSSPTGTGTRNSGNTIYF.

This sequence joins TRBV9 and TRBJ2-5; 9 bases agree with TRBD1. V shed 7 bases, J shed 1 base, and the junction held 8 bases outside the gene matches. Per the germline V gene, CDR1 is SGDLS and CDR2 is YYNGEE. The CDR3 has 15 amino acids. In DNA form, the CDR3 reads TGTGCCAGCTCATCGACAGGGGGTCTCCAAGAGACCCAGTACTTC. This translates into CASSSTGGLQETQYF.

The V and J genes are TRBV24-1 and TRBJ1-6; 7 positions agree with TRBD1. The CDR3 spans 14 residues. J gave up 8 bases and V 7 bases, and 7 bases lay outside the gene matches. Germline V gene data show CDR1 as KGHDR and CDR2 as SFDVKD. The CDR3 loop reads CATRAGTDHSPLHF. In nucleotides, the CDR3 is TGTGCCACCAGGGCCGGGACAGATCATTCACCCCTCCACTTT.

This chain uses TRBV7-2 with TRBJ1-5, with 9 bases matching TRBD1. The length of the CDR3 is 15 residues. Germline V gene sequence: CDR1 SGHTA, CDR2 FQGNSA. With V trimmed by 6 bases and J by 3 bases, 6 bases remained unmatched. The CDR3 DNA follows: TGTGCCAGCAGTTGGACAGGGGCAAACAATCAGCCCCAGCATTTT. Translation: CASSWTGANNQPQHF.

The gene calls are TRBV2 and TRBJ1-6; 8 bases align to TRBD1. Trimming removed 5 bases from V and 14 bases from J; junction bases left unmatched: 11. This CDR3 contains 14 residues. CDR1 SNHLY and CDR2 FYNNEI come from the germline V gene. The CDR3 DNA follows: TGTGCCAGCAGTCCGGGACAGGAAAGGTTTTCCCTCCACTTT. Translated: CASSPGQERFSLHF.

The chain has TRBV11-1 and TRBJ2-1; 7 bases fit TRBD1. There are 14 residues in the CDR3. J was trimmed by 5 bases and V by 3 bases; bases with no gene match: 4. Germline V gene data show CDR1 as SGHAT and CDR2 as FQDESV (reference sequence). The CDR3: CASSFRQGNNEQFF. CDR3 in DNA: TGTGCCAGCAGCTTCCGACAGGGTAACAATGAGCAGTTCTTC.

The chain has TRBV5-1 and TRBJ2-5, with TRBD2 identical over 8 bases. Germline V lookup: CDR1 SGHRS, CDR2 YFSETQ. With 3 bases clipped from V and 3 bases from J, the junction kept 7 bases outside the gene matches. The CDR3 consists of 15 residues. CDR3 DNA: TGCGCCAGCAGCTCCATAAAACTAGCGGAAGAGACCCAGTACTTC. Its translation is CASSSIKLAEETQYF.

The genes are TRBV15 and TRBJ2-7, with 10 bases that match TRBD2. The V segment lost 5 bases and the J segment 1 base; nucleotides outside the gene matches: 11. This CDR3 comprises 17 residues. Germline loops: CDR1 LNHNV, CDR2 YYDKDF (reference sequence). CDR3 sequence: CATSGVGASGSSYEQYF. In nucleotides, the CDR3 is TGTGCCACCAGCGGAGTTGGAGCTAGCGGGAGTTCCTACGAGCAGTACTTC.